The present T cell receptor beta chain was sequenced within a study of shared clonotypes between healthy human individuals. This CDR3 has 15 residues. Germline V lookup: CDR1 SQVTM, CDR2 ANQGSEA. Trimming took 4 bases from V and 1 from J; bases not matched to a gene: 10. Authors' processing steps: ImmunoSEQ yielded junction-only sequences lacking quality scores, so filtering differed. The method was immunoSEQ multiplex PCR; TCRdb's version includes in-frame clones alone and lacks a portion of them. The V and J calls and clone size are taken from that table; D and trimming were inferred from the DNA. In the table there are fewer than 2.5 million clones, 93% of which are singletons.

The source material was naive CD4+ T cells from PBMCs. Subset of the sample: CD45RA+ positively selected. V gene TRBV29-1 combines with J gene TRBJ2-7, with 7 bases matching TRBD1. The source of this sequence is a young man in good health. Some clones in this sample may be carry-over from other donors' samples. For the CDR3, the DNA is TGCAGCGTTGGCTCTCGACAGGGACGGTCCTACGAGCAGTACTTC. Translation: CSVGSRQGRSYEQYF.